The clone carrying this T cell receptor beta chain was recorded once. The antigen is undetermined. The data stem from a study of shared clonotypes between healthy human individuals. Study results and caveats: Rarefaction showed that sequencing of sorted subsets was incomplete (despite large depth).

The germline CDR1 and CDR2 sequences are MDHEN and SYDVKM. The CDR3 spans 16 residues. V dropped 5 bases and J dropped 4 bases, with 18 bases sitting between them. The data were produced by immunoSEQ multiplex PCR, yet TCRdb's version contains in-frame clones alone and is incomplete. Counted here are over 2 million clones, 85% to 95% occurring once; the ten biggest clones make up 0.37%. Input material: naive CD4+ T cells from PBMCs. Subset defined: CD45RA+ positively selected. The sequence was collected from a man younger than 35 in good health. Some clones in this sample may be carry-over from other donors' samples. This chain uses TRBV28 with TRBJ1-5; unclear D gene. The CDR3 protein is CASSPTDGPLNQPQHF. DNA of the CDR3: TGTGCCAGCAGTCCCACGGACGGACCTCTAAATCAGCCCCAGCATTTT. Looking up the rest from reference TRBV28 and TRBJ1-5 gives the full variable domain: DVKVTQSSRYLVKRTGEKVFLECVQDMDHENMFWYRQDPGLGLRLIYFSYDVKMKEKGDIPEGYSVSREKKERFSLILESASTNQTSMYLCASSPTDGPLNQPQHFGDGTRLSIL.